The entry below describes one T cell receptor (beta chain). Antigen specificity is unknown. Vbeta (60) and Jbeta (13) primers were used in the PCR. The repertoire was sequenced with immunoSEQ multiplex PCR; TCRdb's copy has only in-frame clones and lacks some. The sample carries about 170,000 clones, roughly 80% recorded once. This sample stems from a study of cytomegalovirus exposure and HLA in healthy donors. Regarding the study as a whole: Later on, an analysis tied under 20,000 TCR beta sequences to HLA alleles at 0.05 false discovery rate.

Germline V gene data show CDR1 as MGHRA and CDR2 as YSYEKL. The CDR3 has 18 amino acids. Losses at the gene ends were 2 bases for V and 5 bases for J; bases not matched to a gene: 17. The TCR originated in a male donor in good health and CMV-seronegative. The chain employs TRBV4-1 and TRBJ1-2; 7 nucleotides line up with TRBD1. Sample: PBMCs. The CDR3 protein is CASSQHSYLGTAKYGYTF. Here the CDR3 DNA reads TGCGCCAGCAGCCAACATTCTTATCTTGGGACAGCGAAATATGGCTACACCTTC.